This TCR beta chain was retrieved from a study of shared clonotypes between healthy human individuals. Study-wide background: The people who gave samples were a couple of women and a few men aged 18 to 49. Notes on the study in general: An anticipated effect of sequencing depth on clonotype sharing among donors was recognized. Sample collection involved blood only; tissue repertoires are likely different.

Recent acute infections and vaccinations were absent in the healthy HIV-negative adult donors. CDR3 length: 14 residues. Germline V gene lookup returns CDR1 LNHDA and CDR2 SQIVND (reference sequence). Trimming left V 5 bases short and J 2 bases short, with 10 bases between. A remark on this clone: Its antigen is as yet unknown.

Measured with immunoSEQ multiplex PCR; TCRdb has only the in-frame clones, and not every one. The sample has some 680,000 clones; 60% to 75% are singletons. This receptor was identified in a woman between 25 and 40 years old in good health. The sequenced material came from memory CD4+ T cells sorted from blood. The subset is: CD45RA-negative fraction. The V call is TRBV19, the J call TRBJ1-3; TRBD1 is a possible D gene (5 bases). The CDR3 region has the DNA TGTGCCAGTAGTTTCACGGGACCTGGAAACACCATATATTTT. Protein sequence: CASSFTGPGNTIYF.